This T cell receptor beta chain was sequenced in a study of cytomegalovirus exposure and HLA in healthy donors. CDR1 and CDR2 from the germline V gene are SQVTM and ANQGSEA. The V gene lost 7 bases and the J gene lost 4 bases, with 5 bases spanning the gap. This CDR3 comprises 10 residues. PCR involved 60 Vbeta and 13 Jbeta primers. Data came from immunoSEQ multiplex PCR; TCRdb stores just in-frame clones and leaves some out. Here the sample spans around 200,000 clones, about 77% being singletons. The TCR was taken from a young man in good health and CMV-seropositive. The sequenced sample consisted of PBMCs. The chain links TRBV29-1 to TRBJ2-1; D remains ambiguous. CDR3 bases: TGCAGCGGGAGATACAATGAGCAGTTCTTC. Translated, it gives CSGRYNEQFF.